Following are 31 T cell receptor beta chains from one sample sequenced in a study of Ad26.COV2.S vaccination and SARS-CoV-2 variants. The treatment: about 20 received Ad26.COV2.S at low or high dose, single or two shots; about 5 received placebo; per-sample allocation not given. After the first vaccine or placebo injection, samples were drawn on day 63. Sequencing used immunoSEQ multiplex PCR; TCRdb keeps in-frame clones, though not all of them. The sample includes about 400,000 clones, about 80% of them seen just once. The material sequenced was peripheral blood, taken in a trial of Ad26.COV2.S vaccine versus placebo. The receptors stem from a person between 18 and 60 years old who received the Ad26.COV2.S COVID-19 vaccine or a placebo.

The chain links TRBV5-1 to TRBJ2-1, with 14 nucleotides matching TRBD2. The V segment lost 0 bases and the J segment 8 bases; nucleotides outside the gene matches: 4. The CDR3 extends over 16 amino acids. Germline V CDR1 and CDR2: SGHRS, YFSETQ. CDR3 sequence (DNA): TGCGCCAGCAGCTTGGCGGGACTAGCGGGAGTGGATGAGCAGTTCTTC. This sequence encodes CASSLAGLAGVDEQFF.

The chain is built from TRBV5-8 and TRBJ1-2; no clear D. Germline assignment: CDR1 SGHTS and CDR2 YDEGEE. V lost 4 bases to trimming and J lost 6 bases, with 19 bases between them. The CDR3 is 15 amino acids. The CDR3 is CASSLGSVIVDGYTF. DNA of the CDR3: TGTGCCAGCAGCCTGGGTTCAGTCATAGTAGATGGCTACACCTTC.

V and J are TRBV5-1 and TRBJ2-5; 12 bases fit TRBD2. The ends lost 0 bases at V and 4 bases at J; junction bases unmatched: 4. The CDR3 length is 16 residues. Germline V lookup: CDR1 SGHRS, CDR2 YFSETQ. CDR3 in amino acids: CASSLGGLAGIETQYF. In DNA form, the CDR3 reads TGCGCCAGCAGCTTGGGAGGACTAGCGGGAATAGAGACCCAGTACTTC.

The chain recombines TRBV5-6 with TRBJ2-3, with TRBD2 identical over 12 bases. The CDR3 is made up of 14 amino acids. J was trimmed by 5 bases and V by 3 bases; bases with no gene match: 1. Germline values: CDR1 SGHDT, CDR2 YYEEEE. The CDR3 loop reads CASSWGLAGDTQYF. CDR3 sequence (DNA): TGTGCCAGCAGCTGGGGACTAGCGGGAGATACGCAGTATTTT.

The chain carries TRBV5-1 and TRBJ1-2; D remains ambiguous. V was cut by 0 bases and J by 4 bases, with 13 bases left in between. The CDR3 contains 15 residues. Germline values: CDR1 SGHRS, CDR2 YFSETQ. CDR3 DNA: TGCGCCAGCAGCTTGGATGGGCGGGAATTCTATGGCTACACCTTC. Translating it yields CASSLDGREFYGYTF.

This clone was observed a few times. V usage is TRBV25-1 and J usage is TRBJ2-2; D remains ambiguous. The CDR3 is 12 residues long. The V end lost 6 bases, the J end lost 1 base, and 3 bases lay between the germline ends. CDR1 and CDR2 (germline): MGHDK, SYGVNS. In nucleotides, the CDR3 is TGTGCCAGCAGGCAGAACACCGGGGAGCTGTTTTTT. Translating it yields CASRQNTGELFF.

The CDR3: CASSKGLVRHNEQFF. The DNA of the CDR3 is TGTGCCAGCAGCAAAGGTTTGGTTCGCCACAATGAGCAGTTCTTC. This chain joins TRBV21-1 and TRBJ2-1. TRBV21-1 is termed a pseudogene. The CDR3 is made up of 15 amino acids.

The V call is TRBV5-1, the J call TRBJ1-1, with 7 bases that match TRBD1. Trimming removed 0 bases from V and 4 bases from J; junction bases left unmatched: 6. Looked up from germline, CDR1 is SGHRS and CDR2 is YFSETQ. There are 15 residues in the CDR3. In nucleotides, the CDR3 is TGCGCCAGCAGCTTGGACAGGGGAGGAGGCACTGAAGCTTTCTTT. Translated, it gives CASSLDRGGGTEAFF. Based on the CDR3 plus reference TRBV5-1 and TRBJ1-1, the full variable domain is KAGVTQTPRYLIKTRGQQVTLSCSPISGHRSVSWYQQTPGQGLQFLFEYFSETQRNKGNFPGRFSGRQFSNSRSEMNVSTLELGDSALYLCASSLDRGGGTEAFFGQGTRLTVV.

The chain carries TRBV18 and TRBJ2-1; TRBD1 aligns across 7 bases. The CDR3 has 13 residues. The J segment lost 7 bases and the V segment lost 3 bases, leaving 3 bases of the junction unmatched. Germline values: CDR1 KGHSH, CDR2 LQKENI. CDR3 sequence: CASSPTGLNEQFF. CDR3 DNA sequence: TGTGCCAGCTCACCGACAGGGTTGAATGAGCAGTTCTTC.

The chain has TRBV19 and TRBJ1-2; weak D call: TRBD1 (5 bases). The V end lost 4 bases, the J end lost 8 bases, and 17 bases lay between the germline ends. Germline assignment: CDR1 LNHDA and CDR2 SQIVND (reference sequence). CDR3 length: 14 amino acids. As DNA, the CDR3 is TGTGCCAGTAGTAAGCCAACCGTGAGGGACGGCTACACCTTC. Translated, it gives CASSKPTVRDGYTF.

The genes are TRBV4-3 and TRBJ2-7, with D perhaps TRBD2 (7 bases). The length of the CDR3 is 16 residues. With 3 bases removed from V and 0 bases from J, the gap between germline ends came to 15 bases. Germline lookup yields CDR1 LGHNA and CDR2 YSLEER. CDR3: CASSQGGGRSSYEQYF. The CDR3 DNA reads TGCGCCAGCAGCCAGGGAGGGGGGAGAAGCTCCTACGAGCAGTACTTC.

This chain links TRBV7-8 with TRBJ2-1, with TRBD1 matching over 8 bases. The germline V gene encodes CDR1 SGHVS and CDR2 FQNEAQ. This CDR3 is 16 amino acids long. V trimming: 5 bases; J trimming: 3 bases; junction bases outside the gene matches: 9. The CDR3 nucleotides are TGTGCCAGCAGCCTACTGGGACAGGAGATCTACAATGAGCAGTTCTTC. Translated, it gives CASSLLGQEIYNEQFF.

The V gene is TRBV19, the J gene TRBJ1-4; D is perhaps TRBD1 (6 bases). Germline values: CDR1 LNHDA, CDR2 SQIVND (reference sequence). V was trimmed by 6 bases and J by 8 bases, leaving 13 bases between them. The CDR3 loop spans 13 amino acids. The CDR3 protein is CASSDRWSEKLFF. CDR3 sequence (DNA): TGTGCCAGTAGCGACAGGTGGAGCGAAAAACTGTTTTTT.

V and J are TRBV23-1 and TRBJ1-2, with D tentatively TRBD1 (5 bases). TRBV23-1 is treated as an ORF (open reading frame) with a function not yet certain. The length of the CDR3 is 15 residues. V lost 0 bases to trimming and J lost 6 bases, with 14 bases between them. The CDR3 bases are TGCGCCAGCAGTCAATCAGGGGAAGCCCCGGATGGCTACACCTTC. Translating gives CASSQSGEAPDGYTF.

The chain has TRBV11-1 and TRBJ2-2, with 10 bases fitting TRBD1. V was pared by 5 bases and J by 8 bases, with 8 bases of the junction left unmatched. Germline values: CDR1 SGHAT, CDR2 FQDESV (reference sequence). This CDR3 spans 15 amino acids. The CDR3 here is CASSVDRGRIGELFF. The CDR3 DNA is TGTGCCAGCAGCGTCGACAGGGGGCGCATTGGGGAGCTGTTTTTT.

The CDR3 bases are TGTGCCATCAGTGCTTCGGGCGGGGGGATAGGGAACATTCAGTACTTC. It encodes CAISASGGGIGNIQYF. The chain has TRBV10-3 and TRBJ2-4, with 8 bases that match TRBD2. The germline V gene encodes CDR1 ENHRY and CDR2 SYGVKD. V gave up 4 bases and J gave up 7 bases; unmatched junction bases: 12. CDR3 length: 16 residues.

V is TRBV7-9 and J is TRBJ1-6, with D hard to call. This CDR3 is 14 amino acids long. Trimming shortened V by 0 bases and J by 9 bases, and 9 bases separated the two germline ends. Germline assignment: CDR1 SEHNR and CDR2 FQNEAQ (reference sequence). This chain's CDR3 is CASSLAGQASPLHF. The DNA for the CDR3 is TGTGCCAGCAGCTTAGCGGGCCAAGCTTCACCCCTCCACTTT.

The chain joins TRBV5-4 to TRBJ2-5, with TRBD2 matching over 13 bases. The V segment lost 4 bases and the J segment 2 bases; nucleotides outside the gene matches: 2. Germline V gives CDR1 SGHNT, CDR2 YYREEE (reference sequence). This CDR3 has 15 residues. CDR3 coding DNA: TGTGCCAGCAGCCCGACTAGCGGGAGGCAAGAGACCCAGTACTTC. Its protein is CASSPTSGRQETQYF.

The V gene is TRBV5-4, the J gene TRBJ2-5; 7 bases are a match to TRBD2. Germline V gene data show CDR1 as SGHNT and CDR2 as YYREEE (reference sequence). The CDR3 extends over 14 amino acids. The V segment lost 1 base and the J segment 3 bases; nucleotides outside the gene matches: 3. The chain's CDR3 is CASSLRAGEETQYF. DNA of the CDR3: TGTGCCAGCAGCTTGCGGGCGGGGGAAGAGACCCAGTACTTC.

This CDR3 reads CASSERPAKNIQYF. Written as DNA, the CDR3 is TGTGCCAGCAGTGAGCGCCCAGCCAAAAACATTCAGTACTTC. The chain joins TRBV6-1 to TRBJ2-4, with D hard to call. From germline, CDR1 is MNHNS and CDR2 SASEGT. V lost 3 bases to trimming and J lost 0 bases, with 6 bases between them. This CDR3 is 14 amino acids long.

The chain recombines TRBV30 with TRBJ1-1, with 8 positions matching TRBD1. Trimming cost V 4 bases and J 4 bases; bases outside gene matches: 5. Germline CDR1 reads GTSNPN; CDR2 reads SVGIG (reference sequence). This CDR3 contains 13 residues. CDR3 amino acids: CAWTQGAGTEAFF. The CDR3 DNA sequence: TGTGCCTGGACTCAGGGGGCAGGCACTGAAGCTTTCTTT. The complete variable domain, with remaining parts taken from reference TRBV30 and TRBJ1-1, reads SQTIHQWPATLVQPVGSPLSLECTVEGTSNPNLYWYRQAAGRGLQLLFYSVGIGQISSEVPQNLSASRPQDRQFILSSKKLLLSDSGFYLCAWTQGAGTEAFFGQGTRLTVV.

The chain recombines TRBV7-9 with TRBJ1-6; no clear D gene. Germline CDR1 and CDR2: SEHNR and FQNEAQ (reference sequence). Trimming stripped 2 bases from V and 0 bases from J, with 14 bases between. This CDR3 has 18 residues. The CDR3 nucleotides read TGTGCCAGCAGCTTAAACCGATTGGGGAACTCCTATAATTCACCCCTCCACTTT. This codes for CASSLNRLGNSYNSPLHF.

Only a few counts were recorded for this clone. V usage is TRBV30 and J usage is TRBJ1-3; tentative D call: TRBD1 (5 bases). The V gene lost 4 bases and the J gene lost 8 bases, with 9 bases spanning the gap. The V gene's germline CDR1 is GTSNPN and CDR2 SVGIG (reference sequence). The CDR3 loop spans 11 amino acids. In DNA form, the CDR3 reads TGTGCCTGGAATAGGGGACACACCATATATTTT. Amino acids: CAWNRGHTIYF.

The chain uses TRBV4-1 and TRBJ2-7, with D possibly matching TRBD1 (6 bases). Germline-derived CDR1 and CDR2 are MGHRA and YSYEKL. The CDR3 consists of 14 residues. Between the trimmed V and J ends, which lost 3 bases and 5 bases, there was a span of 14 bases. The DNA of the CDR3 is TGCGCCAGCAGCCACCTCCGGGACACCCACGAGCAGTACTTC. Amino acid sequence: CASSHLRDTHEQYF.

The V gene is TRBV11-3, the J gene TRBJ1-1; D remains unclear. CDR1 is SGHNT and CDR2 is YENEEA in the germline V gene. Trimming cost V 3 bases and J 3 bases, with 8 bases left between them. This CDR3 is built from 13 residues. The CDR3 DNA follows: TGTGCCAGCAGCTTTCTTCCTGACACTGAAGCTTTCTTT. Its protein is CASSFLPDTEAFF.

The chain employs TRBV6-5 and TRBJ1-2; 10 bases are a match to TRBD1. The CDR3 loop spans 15 amino acids. J was trimmed by 7 bases and V by 5 bases; bases with no gene match: 10. Germline V lookup: CDR1 MNHEY, CDR2 SVGAGI. The CDR3 reads CASSRQGQGTRGYTF. CDR3 DNA sequence: TGTGCCAGCAGTCGACAGGGACAGGGGACGCGTGGCTACACCTTC.

The V and J genes are TRBV7-9 and TRBJ1-2, with D perhaps TRBD1 (6 bases). CDR1 SEHNR and CDR2 FQNEAQ come from the germline V gene (reference sequence). V lost 6 bases to trimming and J lost 6 bases, with 23 bases between them. The CDR3 consists of 16 residues. In nucleotides, the CDR3 is TGTGCCAGCAGTTTGGGGGCCTTTGACAGATTCCATGGCTACACCTTC. This sequence encodes CASSLGAFDRFHGYTF. Full variable domain (remainder filled in from reference TRBV7-9 and TRBJ1-2): DTGVSQNPRHKITKRGQNVTFRCDPISEHNRLYWYRQTLGQGPEFLTYFQNEAQLEKSRLLSDRFSAERPKGSFSTLEIQRTEQGDSAMYLCASSLGAFDRFHGYTFGSGTRLTVV.

The genes are TRBV5-1 and TRBJ2-3; 7 bases are a match to TRBD1. The CDR3 consists of 15 residues. Germline loops: CDR1 SGHRS, CDR2 YFSETQ. V dropped 5 bases and J dropped 0; count of bases not matched to a gene: 6. The CDR3 loop reads CASRLRDSSTDTQYF. CDR3 bases: TGCGCCAGCAGGTTAAGGGACAGTAGCACAGATACGCAGTATTTT.

V is TRBV9 and J is TRBJ2-3; D is ambiguous. The CDR3 runs 12 residues. Trimming cost V 6 bases and J 5 bases, with 10 bases left between them. CDR1 SGDLS and CDR2 YYNGEE come from the germline V gene. The CDR3 nucleotides read TGTGCCAGCACCAACATCCTAGATACGCAGTATTTT. This gives the protein CASTNILDTQYF. The full variable domain, rest sourced from reference TRBV9 and TRBJ2-3, is DSGVTQTPKHLITATGQRVTLRCSPRSGDLSVYWYQQSLDQGLQFLIQYYNGEERAKGNILERFSAQQFPDLHSELNLSSLELGDSALYFCASTNILDTQYFGPGTRLTVL.

The V gene is TRBV5-8, the J gene TRBJ1-1, with a tentative D call TRBD1 (6 bases). V lost 0 bases to trimming and J lost 5 bases, with 11 bases between them. This CDR3 is built from 14 residues. Germline CDR1 SGHTS, CDR2 YDEGEE. The CDR3 nucleotides read TGTGCCAGCAGCTTGGAGGGGGTAGGGACTGAAGCTTTCTTT. This gives the protein CASSLEGVGTEAFF.

The J gene is TRBJ2-7, the V gene TRBV11-3, with 15 bases lining up with TRBD2. CDR1 is SGHNT and CDR2 is YENEEA in the germline V gene. V was pared by 5 bases and J by 5 bases, with 7 bases of the junction left unmatched. This CDR3 is built from 16 residues. In DNA, the CDR3 is TGTGCCAGCAGCCCAGGACTAGCGGGAGGGCCACACGAGCAGTACTTC. Translating gives CASSPGLAGGPHEQYF.